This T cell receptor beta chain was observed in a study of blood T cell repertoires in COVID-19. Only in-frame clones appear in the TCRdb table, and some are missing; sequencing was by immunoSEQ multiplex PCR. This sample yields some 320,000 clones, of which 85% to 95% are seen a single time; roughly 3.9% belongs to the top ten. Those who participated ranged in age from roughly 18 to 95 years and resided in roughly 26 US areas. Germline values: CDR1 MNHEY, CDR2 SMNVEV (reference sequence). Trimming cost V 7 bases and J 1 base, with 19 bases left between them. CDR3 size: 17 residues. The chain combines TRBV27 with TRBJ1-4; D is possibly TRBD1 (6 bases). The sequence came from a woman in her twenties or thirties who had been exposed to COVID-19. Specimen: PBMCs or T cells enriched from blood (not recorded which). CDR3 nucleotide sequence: TGTGCCAGCAATCCCTGGGCCCCACAGGGAACTAATGAAAAACTGTTTTTT. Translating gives CASNPWAPQGTNEKLFF.